This T cell receptor beta chain appears in the sequencing data of a study of blood T cell repertoires in COVID-19. Study-level information: Collection of acute and convalescent COVID-19 samples took place in the United States, Italy and Spain. T cells, B-cell-depleted T cells, or PBMCs supplied cDNA or gDNA.

This clone was observed a single time. Original data processing: Reference gene primer amplification gave nucleated cell count estimates. Profiled with immunoSEQ multiplex PCR; TCRdb holds only in-frame clones, not every one. That table is the source of V, J and clone size, and D and trimming were worked out from the DNA. The sample records approximately 93,000 clones, around 79% being singletons. This CDR3 contains 13 residues. V shed 5 bases, J shed 3 bases, and the junction held 4 bases outside the gene matches. Germline V lookup: CDR1 MNHNY, CDR2 SVGAGI (reference sequence). This TCR was recovered from an elderly woman with acute or convalescent COVID-19. V is TRBV6-6 and J is TRBJ2-7; 7 bases agree with TRBD1. Sequencing input: peripheral blood. In DNA form, the CDR3 reads TGTGCCAGCAGTAGGGACAGCGGCTACGAGCAGTACTTC. This encodes CASSRDSGYEQYF.